The sequence of this T cell receptor (beta chain) was determined in a study of T cells after yellow fever vaccination. This clonotype was found many times. Using its own MiXCR run on the 5' RACE reads, TCRdb lists one record per CDR3 protein. The top ten hold approximately 25% of the sample, which has about 30,000 distinct CDR3 sequences, over 5.5% seen once. V shed 4 bases, J shed 5 bases, and the junction held 5 bases outside the gene matches. The germline CDR1 and CDR2 sequences are SEHNR and FQNEAQ (reference sequence). The CDR3 contains 15 residues. Sample: PBMCs, either bulk or a sorted T-cell subset (CD4+, CD8+, memory, or dextramer-sorted; not recorded which), taken on the day of the yellow fever booster vaccination. V and J are TRBV7-9 and TRBJ2-3; 11 bases agree with TRBD2. This sequence was found in a man aged 25-40 years who received the YFV17D yellow fever vaccine. CDR3 nucleotide sequence: TGTGCCAGCAGCTCCGGGACTAGCGGAGGAGATACGCAGTATTTT. This translates into CASSSGTSGGDTQYF.